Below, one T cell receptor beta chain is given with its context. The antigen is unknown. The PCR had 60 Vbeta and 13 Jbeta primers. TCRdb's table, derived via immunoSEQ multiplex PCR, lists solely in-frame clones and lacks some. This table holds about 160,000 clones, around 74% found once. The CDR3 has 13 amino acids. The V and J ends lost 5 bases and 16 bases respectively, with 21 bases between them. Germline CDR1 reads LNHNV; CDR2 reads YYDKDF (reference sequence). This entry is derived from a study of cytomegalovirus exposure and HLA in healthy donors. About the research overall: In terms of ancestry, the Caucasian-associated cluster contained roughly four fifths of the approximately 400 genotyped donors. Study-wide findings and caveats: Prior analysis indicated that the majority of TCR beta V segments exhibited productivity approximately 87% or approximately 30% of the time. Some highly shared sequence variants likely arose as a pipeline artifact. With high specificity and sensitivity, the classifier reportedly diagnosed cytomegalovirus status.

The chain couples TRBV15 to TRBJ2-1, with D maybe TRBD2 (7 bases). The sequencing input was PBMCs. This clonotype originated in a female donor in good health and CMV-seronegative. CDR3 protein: CATSGEGGSGPFF. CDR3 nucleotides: TGTGCCACCAGCGGGGAGGGGGGGAGCGGGCCATTCTTC.